This TCR beta chain is from a study of blood T cell repertoires in COVID-19. On the study more broadly: From T cells, B-cell-depleted T cells, or PBMCs came the material, which was cDNA or gDNA.

V lost 0 bases and J lost 2, with 9 bases in between. Germline loops: CDR1 SGDLS, CDR2 YYNGEE. The CDR3 is made up of 14 amino acids. Study members were between roughly 18 and 90 years old and lived in roughly 24 US regions. TCRdb's copy holds only in-frame clones and misses some; the assay was immunoSEQ multiplex PCR. The profile shows approximately 190,000 clones, 84% of them singletons. This receptor was taken from a woman younger than 45 who had been exposed to COVID-19. Sequenced sample: PBMCs or T cells enriched from blood (not recorded which). V is TRBV9 and J is TRBJ2-7, with D possibly being TRBD2 (5 bases). DNA of the CDR3: TGTGCCAGCAGCGTAGCTACGGGGACCTACGAGCAGTACTTC. Amino acid sequence: CASSVATGTYEQYF.